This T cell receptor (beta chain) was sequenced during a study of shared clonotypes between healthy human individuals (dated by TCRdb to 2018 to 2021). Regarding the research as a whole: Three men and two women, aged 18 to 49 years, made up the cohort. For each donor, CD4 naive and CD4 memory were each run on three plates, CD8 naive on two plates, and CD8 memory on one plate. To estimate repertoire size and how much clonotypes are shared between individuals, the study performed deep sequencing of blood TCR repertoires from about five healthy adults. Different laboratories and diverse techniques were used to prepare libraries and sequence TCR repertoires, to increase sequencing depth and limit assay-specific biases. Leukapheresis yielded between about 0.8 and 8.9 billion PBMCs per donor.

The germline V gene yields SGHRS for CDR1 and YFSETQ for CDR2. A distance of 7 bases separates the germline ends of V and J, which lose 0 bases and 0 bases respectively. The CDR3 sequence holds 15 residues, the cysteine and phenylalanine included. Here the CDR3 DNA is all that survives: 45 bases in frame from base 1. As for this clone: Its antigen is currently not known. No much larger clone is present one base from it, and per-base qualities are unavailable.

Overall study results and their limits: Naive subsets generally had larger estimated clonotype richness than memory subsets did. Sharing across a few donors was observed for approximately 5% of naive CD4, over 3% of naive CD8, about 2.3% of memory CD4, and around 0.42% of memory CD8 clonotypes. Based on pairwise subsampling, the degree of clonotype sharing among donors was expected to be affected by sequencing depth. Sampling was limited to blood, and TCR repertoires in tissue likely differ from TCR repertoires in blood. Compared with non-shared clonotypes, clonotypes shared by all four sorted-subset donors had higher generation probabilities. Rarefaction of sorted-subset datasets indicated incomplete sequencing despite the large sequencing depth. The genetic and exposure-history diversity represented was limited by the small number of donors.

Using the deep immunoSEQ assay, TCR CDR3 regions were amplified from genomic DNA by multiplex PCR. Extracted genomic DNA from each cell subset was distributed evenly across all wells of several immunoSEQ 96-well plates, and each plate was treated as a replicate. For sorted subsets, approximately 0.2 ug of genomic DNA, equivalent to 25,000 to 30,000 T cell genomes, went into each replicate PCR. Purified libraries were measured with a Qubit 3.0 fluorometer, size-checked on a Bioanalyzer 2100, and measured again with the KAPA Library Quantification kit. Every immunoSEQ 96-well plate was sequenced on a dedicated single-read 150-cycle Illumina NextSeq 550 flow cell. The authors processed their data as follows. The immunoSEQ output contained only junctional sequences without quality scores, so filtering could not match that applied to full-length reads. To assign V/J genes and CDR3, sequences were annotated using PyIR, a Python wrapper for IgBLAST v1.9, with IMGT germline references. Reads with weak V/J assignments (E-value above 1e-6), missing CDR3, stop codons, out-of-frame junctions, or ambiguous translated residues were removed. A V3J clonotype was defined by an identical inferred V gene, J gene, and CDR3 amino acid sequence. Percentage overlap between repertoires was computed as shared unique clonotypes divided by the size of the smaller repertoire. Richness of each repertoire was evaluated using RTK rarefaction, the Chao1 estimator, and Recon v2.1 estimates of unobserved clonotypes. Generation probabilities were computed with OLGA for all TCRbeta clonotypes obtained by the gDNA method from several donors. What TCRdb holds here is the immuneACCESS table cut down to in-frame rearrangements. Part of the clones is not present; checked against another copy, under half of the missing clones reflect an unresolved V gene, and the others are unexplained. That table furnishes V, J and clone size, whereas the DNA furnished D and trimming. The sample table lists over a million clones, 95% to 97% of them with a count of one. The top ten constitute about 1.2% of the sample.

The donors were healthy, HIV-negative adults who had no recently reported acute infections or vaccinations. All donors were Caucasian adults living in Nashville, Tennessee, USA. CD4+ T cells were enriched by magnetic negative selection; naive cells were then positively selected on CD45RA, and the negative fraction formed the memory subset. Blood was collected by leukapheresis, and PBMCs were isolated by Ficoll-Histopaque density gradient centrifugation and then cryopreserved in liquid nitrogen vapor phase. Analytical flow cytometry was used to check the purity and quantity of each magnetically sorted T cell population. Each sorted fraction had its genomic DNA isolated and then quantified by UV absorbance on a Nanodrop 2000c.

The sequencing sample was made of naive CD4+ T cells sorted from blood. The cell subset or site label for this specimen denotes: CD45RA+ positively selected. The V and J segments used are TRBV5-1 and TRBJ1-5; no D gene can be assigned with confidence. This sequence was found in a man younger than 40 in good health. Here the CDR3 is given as CASSLDGNSNQPQHF. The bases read TGCGCCAGCAGCTTGGACGGAAATAGCAATCAGCCCCAGCATTTT.